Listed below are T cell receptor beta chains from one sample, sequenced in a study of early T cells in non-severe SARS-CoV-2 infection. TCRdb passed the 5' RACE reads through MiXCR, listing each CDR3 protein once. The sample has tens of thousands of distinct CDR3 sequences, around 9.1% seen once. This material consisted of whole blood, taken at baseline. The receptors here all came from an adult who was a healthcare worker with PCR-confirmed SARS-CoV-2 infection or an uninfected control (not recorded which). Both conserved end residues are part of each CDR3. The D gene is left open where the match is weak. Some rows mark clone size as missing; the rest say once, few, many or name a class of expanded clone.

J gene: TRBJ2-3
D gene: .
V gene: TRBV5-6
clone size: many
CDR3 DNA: TGTGCCAGCTCCGACCTGGGCCGCGCAGATACGCAGTATTTT
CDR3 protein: CASSDLGRADTQYF

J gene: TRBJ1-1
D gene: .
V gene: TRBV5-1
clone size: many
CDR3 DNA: TGCGCCAGCAGCTCCGCACCGGGACTGAACACTGAAGCTTTCTTT
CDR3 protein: CASSSAPGLNTEAFF

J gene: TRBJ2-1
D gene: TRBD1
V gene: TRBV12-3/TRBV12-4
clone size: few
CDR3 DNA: TGTGCCAGCCGATTGACAGGGGGCAATGAGCAGTTCTTC
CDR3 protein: CASRLTGGNEQFF

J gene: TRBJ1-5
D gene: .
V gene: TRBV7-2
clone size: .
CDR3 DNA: TGTGCCAGCAGCTTAGAGGCAGGGAATCAGCCCCAGCATTTT
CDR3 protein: CASSLEAGNQPQHF

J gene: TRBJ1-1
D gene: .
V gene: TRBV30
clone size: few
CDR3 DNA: TGTGCCTGGAGTGGGGTGGAGACTATGAACACTGAAGCTTTCTTT
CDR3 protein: CAWSGVETMNTEAFF

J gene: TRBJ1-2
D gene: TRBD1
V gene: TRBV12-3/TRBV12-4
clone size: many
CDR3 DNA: TGTGCCAGCAGTAGGGACAGAAATAACTATGGCTACACCTTC
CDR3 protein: CASSRDRNNYGYTF

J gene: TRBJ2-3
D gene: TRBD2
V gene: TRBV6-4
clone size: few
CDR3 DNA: TGTGCCAGCAGTATAGCGGGCCTCGGCACAGATACGCAGTATTTT
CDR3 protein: CASSIAGLGTDTQYF

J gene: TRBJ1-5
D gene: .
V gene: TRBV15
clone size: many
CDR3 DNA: TGTGCCACCAGCAGAGCCTCGAGTCAGCCCCAGCATTTT
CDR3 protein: CATSRASSQPQHF

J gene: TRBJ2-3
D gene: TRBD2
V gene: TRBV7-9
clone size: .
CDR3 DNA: TGTGCCAGCAGCTCGGGGGGGACTAGCACAGATACGCAGTATTTT
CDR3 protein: CASSSGGTSTDTQYF

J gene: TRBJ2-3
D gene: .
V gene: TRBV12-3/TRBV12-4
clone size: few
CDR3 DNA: TGTGCCAGCAGTCCCTTTTCCGGCGTCACAGATACGCAGTATTTT
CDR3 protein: CASSPFSGVTDTQYF

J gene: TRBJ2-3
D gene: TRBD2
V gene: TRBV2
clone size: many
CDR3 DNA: TGTGCCAGCAGTGGTAGCGGGGGAGACACAGATACGCAGTATTTT
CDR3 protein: CASSGSGGDTDTQYF

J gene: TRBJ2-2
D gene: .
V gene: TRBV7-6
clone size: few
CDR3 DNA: TGTGCCAGCAGCTTAATTCCTAGGGCCACCGGGGAGCTGTTTTTT
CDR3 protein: CASSLIPRATGELFF

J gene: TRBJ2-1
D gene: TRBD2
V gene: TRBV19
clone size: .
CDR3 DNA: TGTGCCAGTAGTATGGTGGCGGGGGTAGGGAATGAGCAGTTCTTC
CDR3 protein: CASSMVAGVGNEQFF

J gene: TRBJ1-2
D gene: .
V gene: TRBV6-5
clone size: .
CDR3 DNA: TGTGCCAGCAGTTACTCTGGCAACTATGGCTACACCTTC
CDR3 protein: CASSYSGNYGYTF

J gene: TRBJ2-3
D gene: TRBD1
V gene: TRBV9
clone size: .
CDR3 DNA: TGTGCCAGCAGCGGAGAAGGGGGCTCTAGCACAGATACGCAGTATTTT
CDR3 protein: CASSGEGGSSTDTQYF

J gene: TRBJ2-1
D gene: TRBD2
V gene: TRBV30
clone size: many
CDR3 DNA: TGTGCCTGGAGCATACTAGCGGATGAGCAGTTCTTC
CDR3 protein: CAWSILADEQFF

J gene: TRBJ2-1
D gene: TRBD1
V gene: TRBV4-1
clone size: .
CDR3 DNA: TGCGCCAGCAGCCAAAACAGGGGTAGGGCCCCCTACAATGAGCAGTTCTTC
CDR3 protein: CASSQNRGRAPYNEQFF

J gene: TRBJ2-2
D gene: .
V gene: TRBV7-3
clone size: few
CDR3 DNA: TGTGCCAGCAGCTTAACGGGCGACGGGGAGCTGTTTTTT
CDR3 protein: CASSLTGDGELFF

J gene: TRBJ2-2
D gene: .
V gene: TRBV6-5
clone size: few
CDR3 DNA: TGTGCCAGCAGTTACCGACAGTCGAACACCGGGGAGCTGTTTTTT
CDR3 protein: CASSYRQSNTGELFF

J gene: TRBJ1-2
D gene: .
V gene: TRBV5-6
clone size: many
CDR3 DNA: TGTGCCAGCAGCTTGGAGGACAGTAACTATGGCTACACCTTC
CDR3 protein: CASSLEDSNYGYTF

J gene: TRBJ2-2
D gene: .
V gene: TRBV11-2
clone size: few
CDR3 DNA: TGTGCCAGCAGGGCAGGGAACACCGGGGAGCTGTTTTTT
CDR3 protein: CASRAGNTGELFF

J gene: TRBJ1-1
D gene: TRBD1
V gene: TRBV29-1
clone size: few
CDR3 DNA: TGCAGCGTTGCGGTGGAGGGGGCGCGGAACACTGAAGCTTTCTTT
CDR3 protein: CSVAVEGARNTEAFF

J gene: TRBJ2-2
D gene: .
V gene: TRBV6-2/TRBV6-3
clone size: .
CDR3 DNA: TGTGCCAGCAGTTACTCGAGTTGGAGGGACGCGGCCGGGGAGCTGTTTTTT
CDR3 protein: CASSYSSWRDAAGELFF

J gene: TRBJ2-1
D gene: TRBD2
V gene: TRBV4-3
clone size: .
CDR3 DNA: TGCGCCAGCAGCCAAGATATGGTCCTAGCGGGGCTATACAATGAGCAGTTCTTC
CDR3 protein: CASSQDMVLAGLYNEQFF

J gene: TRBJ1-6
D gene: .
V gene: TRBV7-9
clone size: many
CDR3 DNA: TGTGCCAGCAGCTTAGAGGGGGGTTCACCCCTCCACTTT
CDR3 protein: CASSLEGGSPLHF